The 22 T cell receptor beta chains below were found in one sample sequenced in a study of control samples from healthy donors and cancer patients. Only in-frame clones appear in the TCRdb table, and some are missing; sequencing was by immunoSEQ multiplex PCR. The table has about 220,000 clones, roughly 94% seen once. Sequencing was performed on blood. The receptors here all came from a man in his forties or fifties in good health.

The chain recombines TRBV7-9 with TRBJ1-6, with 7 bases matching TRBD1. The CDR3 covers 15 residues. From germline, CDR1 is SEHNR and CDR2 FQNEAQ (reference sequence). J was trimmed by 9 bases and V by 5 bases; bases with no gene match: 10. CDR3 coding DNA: TGTGCCAGCAGCCCGACTCAAGGGGGCTTTTCACCCCTCCACTTT. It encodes CASSPTQGGFSPLHF.

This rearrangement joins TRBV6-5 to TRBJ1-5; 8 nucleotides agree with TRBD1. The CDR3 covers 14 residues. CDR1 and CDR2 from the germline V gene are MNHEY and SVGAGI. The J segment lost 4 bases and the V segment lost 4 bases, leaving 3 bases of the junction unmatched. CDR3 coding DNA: TGTGCCAGCAGTTTCGGGACAGGTAATCAGCCCCAGCATTTT. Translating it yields CASSFGTGNQPQHF.

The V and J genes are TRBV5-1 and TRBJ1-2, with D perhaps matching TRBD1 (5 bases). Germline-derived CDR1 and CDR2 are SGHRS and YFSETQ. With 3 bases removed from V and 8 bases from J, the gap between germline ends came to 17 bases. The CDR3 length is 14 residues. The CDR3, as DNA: TGCGCCAGCAGCTATGGGCCCCAGGGAACGGGCTACACCTTC. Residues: CASSYGPQGTGYTF.

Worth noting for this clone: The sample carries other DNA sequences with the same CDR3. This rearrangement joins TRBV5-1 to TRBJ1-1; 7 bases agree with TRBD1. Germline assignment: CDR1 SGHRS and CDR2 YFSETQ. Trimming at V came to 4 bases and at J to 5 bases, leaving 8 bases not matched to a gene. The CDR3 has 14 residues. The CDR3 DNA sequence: TGCGCCAGCAGCAGCCAAGGGGGCGGGACTGAAGCTTTCTTT. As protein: CASSSQGGGTEAFF. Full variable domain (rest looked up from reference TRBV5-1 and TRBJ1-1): KAGVTQTPRYLIKTRGQQVTLSCSPISGHRSVSWYQQTPGQGLQFLFEYFSETQRNKGNFPGRFSGRQFSNSRSEMNVSTLELGDSALYLCASSSQGGGTEAFFGQGTRLTVV.

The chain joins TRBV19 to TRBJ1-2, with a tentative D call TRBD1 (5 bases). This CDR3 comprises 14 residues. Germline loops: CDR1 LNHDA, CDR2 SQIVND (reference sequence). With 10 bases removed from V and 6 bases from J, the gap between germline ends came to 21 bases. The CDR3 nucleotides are TGTGCCATCCCTTGGGGGACCGGGCCGCATGGCTACACCTTC. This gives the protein CAIPWGTGPHGYTF. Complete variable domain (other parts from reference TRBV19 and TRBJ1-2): DGGITQSPKYLFRKEGQNVTLSCEQNLNHDAMYWYRQDPGQGLRLIYYSQIVNDFQKGDIAEGYSVSREKKESFPLTVTSAQKNPTAFYLCAIPWGTGPHGYTFGSGTRLTVV.

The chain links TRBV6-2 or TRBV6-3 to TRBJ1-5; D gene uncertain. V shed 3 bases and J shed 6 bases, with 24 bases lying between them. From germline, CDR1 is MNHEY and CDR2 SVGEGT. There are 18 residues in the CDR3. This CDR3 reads CASSYRLEDLPASQPQHF. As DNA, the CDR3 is TGTGCCAGCAGTTATAGATTAGAGGACCTCCCGGCAAGTCAGCCCCAGCATTTT.

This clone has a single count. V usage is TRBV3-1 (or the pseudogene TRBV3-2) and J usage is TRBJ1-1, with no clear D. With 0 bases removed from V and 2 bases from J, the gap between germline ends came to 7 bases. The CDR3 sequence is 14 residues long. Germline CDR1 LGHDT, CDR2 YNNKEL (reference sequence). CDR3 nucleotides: TGTGCCAGCAGCCAAGATGCGGGAAACACTGAAGCTTTCTTT. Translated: CASSQDAGNTEAFF.

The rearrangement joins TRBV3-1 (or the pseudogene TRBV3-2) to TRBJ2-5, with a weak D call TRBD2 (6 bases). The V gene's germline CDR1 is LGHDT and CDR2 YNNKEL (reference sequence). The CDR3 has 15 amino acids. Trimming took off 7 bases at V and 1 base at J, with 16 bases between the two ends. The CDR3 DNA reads TGTGCCAGCACCCGGGGGAACACTGTCCAAGAGACCCAGTACTTC. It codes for CASTRGNTVQETQYF.

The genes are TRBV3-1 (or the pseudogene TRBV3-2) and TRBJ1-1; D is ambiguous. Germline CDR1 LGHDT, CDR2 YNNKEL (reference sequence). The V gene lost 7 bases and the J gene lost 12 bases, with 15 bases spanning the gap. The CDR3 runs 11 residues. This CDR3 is CASTHESFSFF. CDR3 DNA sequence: TGTGCCAGCACCCACGAGAGTTTTTCTTTCTTT.

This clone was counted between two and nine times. CDR3 bases: TGTGCCAGCAACAGGGACGGAGTCCAGCCCCAGCATTTT. Encoded protein: CASNRDGVQPQHF. V and J are TRBV2 and TRBJ1-5; D perhaps matches TRBD1 (6 bases). Germline CDR1 is SNHLY and CDR2 is FYNNEI. This CDR3 has 13 amino acids. V was trimmed by 7 bases and J by 7 bases, leaving 14 bases between them.

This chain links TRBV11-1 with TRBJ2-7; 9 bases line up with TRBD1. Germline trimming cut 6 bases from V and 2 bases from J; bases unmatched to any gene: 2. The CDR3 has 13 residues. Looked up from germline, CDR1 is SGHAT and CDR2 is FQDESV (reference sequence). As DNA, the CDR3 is TGTGCCAGCAGGGGACAGGGCGCCTACGAGCAGTACGTC. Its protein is CASRGQGAYEQYV.

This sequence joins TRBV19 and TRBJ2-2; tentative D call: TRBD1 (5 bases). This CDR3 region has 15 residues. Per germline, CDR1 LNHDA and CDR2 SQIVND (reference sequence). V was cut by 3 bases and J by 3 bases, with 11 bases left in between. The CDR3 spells CASSIGQGDTGELFF. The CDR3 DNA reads TGTGCCAGTAGTATTGGGCAGGGCGACACCGGGGAGCTGTTTTTT.

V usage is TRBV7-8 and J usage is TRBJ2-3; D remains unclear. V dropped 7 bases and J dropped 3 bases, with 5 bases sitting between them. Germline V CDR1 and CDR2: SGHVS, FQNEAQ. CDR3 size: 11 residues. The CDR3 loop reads CASTQTDTQYF. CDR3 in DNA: TGTGCCAGCACCCAGACAGATACGCAGTATTTT.

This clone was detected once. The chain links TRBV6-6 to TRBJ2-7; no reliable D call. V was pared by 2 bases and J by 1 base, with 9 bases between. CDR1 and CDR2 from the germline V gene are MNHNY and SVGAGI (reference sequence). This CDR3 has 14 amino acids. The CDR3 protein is CASSYRQSSYEQYF. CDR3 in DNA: TGTGCCAGCAGTTACCGCCAGTCATCCTACGAGCAGTACTTC.

CDR3 bases: TGTGCCACCAGCAGAGTGTCTGCAGATACGCAGTATTTT. This encodes CATSRVSADTQYF. V is TRBV15 and J is TRBJ2-3; D call uncertain. Trimming cost V 1 base and J 4 bases, with 6 bases left between them. CDR1 is LNHNV and CDR2 is YYDKDF in the germline V gene (reference sequence). The CDR3 sequence is 13 residues long.

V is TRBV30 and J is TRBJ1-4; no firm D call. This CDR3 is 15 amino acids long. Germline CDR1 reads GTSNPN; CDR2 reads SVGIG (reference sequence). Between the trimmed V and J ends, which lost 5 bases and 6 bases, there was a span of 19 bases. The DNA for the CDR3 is TGTGCCTGGGTACTCCGGACTCCTTCTTATGAAAAACTGTTTTTT. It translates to CAWVLRTPSYEKLFF.

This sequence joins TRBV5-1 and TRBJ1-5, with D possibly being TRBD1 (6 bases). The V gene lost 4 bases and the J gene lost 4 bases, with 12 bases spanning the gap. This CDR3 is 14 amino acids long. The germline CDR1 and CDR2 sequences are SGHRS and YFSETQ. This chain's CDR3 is CASSPGQPNQPQHF. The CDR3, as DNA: TGCGCCAGCAGCCCTGGACAGCCAAATCAGCCCCAGCATTTT.

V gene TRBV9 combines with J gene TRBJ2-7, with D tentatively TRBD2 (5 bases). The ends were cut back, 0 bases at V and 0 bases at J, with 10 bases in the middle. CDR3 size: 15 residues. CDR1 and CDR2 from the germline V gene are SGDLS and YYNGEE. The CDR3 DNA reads TGTGCCAGCAGCGTAGGATCCGGGGTCTCCTACGAGCAGTACTTC. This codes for CASSVGSGVSYEQYF.

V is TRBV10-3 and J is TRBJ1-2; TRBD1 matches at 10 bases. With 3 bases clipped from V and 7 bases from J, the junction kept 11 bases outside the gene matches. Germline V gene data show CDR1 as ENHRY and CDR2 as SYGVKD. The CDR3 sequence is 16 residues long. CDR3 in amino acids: CAISDFRDRGMRGYTF. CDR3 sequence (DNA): TGTGCCATCAGTGATTTCCGGGACAGGGGAATGCGTGGCTACACCTTC.

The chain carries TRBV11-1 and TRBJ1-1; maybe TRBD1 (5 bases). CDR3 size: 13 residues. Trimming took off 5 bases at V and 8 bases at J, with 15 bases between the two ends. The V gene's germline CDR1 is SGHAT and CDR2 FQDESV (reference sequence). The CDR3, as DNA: TGTGCCAGCAGCCTCGCCCAGGGTGCCGAAGCTTTCTTT. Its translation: CASSLAQGAEAFF.

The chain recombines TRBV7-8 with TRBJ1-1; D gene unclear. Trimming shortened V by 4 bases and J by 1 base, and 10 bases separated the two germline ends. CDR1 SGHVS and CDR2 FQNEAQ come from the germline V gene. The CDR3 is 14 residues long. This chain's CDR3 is CASSSREGNTEAFF. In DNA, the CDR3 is TGTGCCAGCAGCTCGAGGGAGGGGAACACTGAAGCTTTCTTT.

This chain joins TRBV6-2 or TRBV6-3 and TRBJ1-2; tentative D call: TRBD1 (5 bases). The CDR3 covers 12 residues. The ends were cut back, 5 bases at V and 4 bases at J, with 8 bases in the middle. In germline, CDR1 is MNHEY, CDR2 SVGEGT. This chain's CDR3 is CASSLGGYGYTF. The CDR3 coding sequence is TGTGCCAGCAGTCTGGGGGGCTATGGCTACACCTTC.